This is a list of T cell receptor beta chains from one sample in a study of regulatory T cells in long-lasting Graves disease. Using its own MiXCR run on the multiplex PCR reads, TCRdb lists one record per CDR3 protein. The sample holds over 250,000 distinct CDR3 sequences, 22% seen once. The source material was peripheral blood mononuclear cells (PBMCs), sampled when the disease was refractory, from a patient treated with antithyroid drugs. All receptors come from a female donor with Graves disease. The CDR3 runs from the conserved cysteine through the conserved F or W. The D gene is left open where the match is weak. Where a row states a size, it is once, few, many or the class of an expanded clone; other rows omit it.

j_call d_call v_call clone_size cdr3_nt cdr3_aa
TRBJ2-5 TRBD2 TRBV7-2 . TGTGCCAGCAGCTTAGGGATATCGGGAGGGCCGGGGGAGACCCAGTACTTC CASSLGISGGPGETQYF
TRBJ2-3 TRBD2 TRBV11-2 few TGTGCCAGCAGCTTAGGTTTCCTAGCGGCAACAGATACGCAGTATTTT CASSLGFLAATDTQYF
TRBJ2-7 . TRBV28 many TGTGCCAGCAAAAGCGGAGCCTCTTACGAGCAGTACTTC CASKSGASYEQYF
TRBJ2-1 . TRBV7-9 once TGTGCCAGCAGCTTAGGTTCAGGGTTATCGTATGAGCAGTTCTTC CASSLGSGLSYEQFF
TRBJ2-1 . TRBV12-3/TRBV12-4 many TGTGCCAGCAGTTTAGGGCAACCGTTCTCCTACAATGAGCAGTTCTTC CASSLGQPFSYNEQFF
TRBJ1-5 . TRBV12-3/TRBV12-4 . TGTGCCAGCGCGACAGGTAGCAATCAGCCCCAGCATTTT CASATGSNQPQHF
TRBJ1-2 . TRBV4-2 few TGTGCCAGCAGCCAAGATAAAGGAGAGATCTATGGCTACACCTTC CASSQDKGEIYGYTF
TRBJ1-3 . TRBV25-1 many TGTGCCAGCAGCTTTCAAGACTCTGGAAACACCATATATTTT CASSFQDSGNTIYF
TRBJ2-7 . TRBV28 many TGTGCCAGCAGTTTCCCCAAGTGGGGTGGCGAGCAGTACTTC CASSFPKWGGEQYF
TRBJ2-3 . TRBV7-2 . TGTGCCAGCAGCCAGACAGTTACGCAGTATTTT CASSQTVTQYF
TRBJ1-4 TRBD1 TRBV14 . TGTGCCAGCAGCCCTTACAGGGGACGAGGGGAAAAACTGTTTTTT CASSPYRGRGEKLFF
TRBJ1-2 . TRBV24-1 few TGTGCCACCAGTGAAACGGGAAGCTATGGCTACACCTTC CATSETGSYGYTF
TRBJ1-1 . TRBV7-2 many TGTGCCAGCAGCTGGGGAGGCAATGAAGCTTTCTTT CASSWGGNEAFF
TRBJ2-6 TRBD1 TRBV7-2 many TGTGCCAGCAGCTTAGGCCCCTACAGGGGAACTGGGGCCAACGTCCTGACTTTC CASSLGPYRGTGANVLTF
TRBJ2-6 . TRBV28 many TGTGCCAGCAGGCTCACAGGGTGGGGGGCCAACGTCCTGACTTTC CASRLTGWGANVLTF
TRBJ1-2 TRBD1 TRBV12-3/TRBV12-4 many TGTGCCAGCAGTACAGGGGTTCTATTAGACTACACCTTC CASSTGVLLDYTF
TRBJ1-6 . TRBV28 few TGTGCCAGCAGTTTCGCCAGGTTGTCTGGGGCCCTCCACTTT CASSFARLSGALHF
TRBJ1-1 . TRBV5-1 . TGCGCCAGCAGCTTGGATATGTTCATGAACACTGAAGCTTTCTTT CASSLDMFMNTEAFF
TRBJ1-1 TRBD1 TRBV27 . TGTGCCAGCAGTAGGGACAGTACGTTGGGGGTAGCTTTCTTT CASSRDSTLGVAFF
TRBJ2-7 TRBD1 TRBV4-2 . TGTGCCAGCAGCCACAACCCGATGGCGACAGGGGGATTCTACGAGCAGTACTTC CASSHNPMATGGFYEQYF
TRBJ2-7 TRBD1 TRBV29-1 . TGCAGCGTCATCGGGACAGTAGTATACGAGCAGTACTTC CSVIGTVVYEQYF
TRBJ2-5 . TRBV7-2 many TGTGCCAGCAGCTTATTCCGCCCGACAGCTGAGACCCAGTACTTC CASSLFRPTAETQYF
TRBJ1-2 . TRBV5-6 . TGTGCCAGCAGCTTGGCCGGTGCGACAGGTTGGGGAGGCTACACCTTC CASSLAGATGWGGYTF
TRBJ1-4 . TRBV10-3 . TGTGCCATCAGTGAGTCTGGATCCCGGGGGCTTAATGAAAAACTGTTTTTT CAISESGSRGLNEKLFF
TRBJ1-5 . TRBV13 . TGTGCCTTTAACCCGAGTGATCAGCCCCAGCATTTT CAFNPSDQPQHF
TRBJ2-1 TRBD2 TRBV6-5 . TGTGCCAGCAGTTACTCGGGACTACGCTCCTACAATGAGCAGTTCTTC CASSYSGLRSYNEQFF
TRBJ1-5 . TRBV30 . TGTGCCTGGAGTAGGCAGCACAATCAGCCCCAGCATTTT CAWSRQHNQPQHF
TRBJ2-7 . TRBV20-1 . TGCAGTGCTAGAGAAGTTTCAGGGGTTCCAGCCTACGAGCAGTACTTC CSAREVSGVPAYEQYF
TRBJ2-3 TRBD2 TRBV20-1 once TGCAGTGCCCTAGAGACGGTAGATTGGGCGCGATCTAGCGGGGCCACAGATACGCAGTATTTT CSALETVDWARSSGATDTQYF
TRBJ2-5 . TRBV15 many TGTGCCACCGCTCCCAGATTCGGGACCGGAGAGACCCAGTACTTC CATAPRFGTGETQYF
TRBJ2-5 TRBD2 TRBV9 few TGTGCCAGCAGCAGGGCGGGAGTTGTTGAGACCCAGTACTTC CASSRAGVVETQYF
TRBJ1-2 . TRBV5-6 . TGTGCCAGCAGCTGGACGGGGGGTGAAGGGGGCTACACCTTC CASSWTGGEGGYTF
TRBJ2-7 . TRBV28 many TGTGCCAGCAGGAACAGGGTTGGCGAGCAGTACTTC CASRNRVGEQYF
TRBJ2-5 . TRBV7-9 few TGTGCCAGCAGCTTCTTGGGGACGGAACAAGAGACCCAGTACTTC CASSFLGTEQETQYF
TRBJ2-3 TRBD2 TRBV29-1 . TGCAGCGTTGTAGGGGTTAGCGGGAGGAAAGTCGGTGGCACAGATACGCAGTATTTT CSVVGVSGRKVGGTDTQYF
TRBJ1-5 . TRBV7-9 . TGTGCCAGCAGCCGATCAGGGGTCAATCAGCCCCAGCATTTT CASSRSGVNQPQHF
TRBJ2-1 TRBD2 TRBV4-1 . TGCGCCAGCAGCCAATGGTCCGGGACTAGCGGGAAAAATGAGCAGTTCTTC CASSQWSGTSGKNEQFF
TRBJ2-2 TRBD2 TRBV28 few TGTGCCAGCAGTTTCACCGGGACTAGCGGGAGGATGGGCGGGGAGCTGTTTTTT CASSFTGTSGRMGGELFF
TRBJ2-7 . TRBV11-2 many TGTGCCAGCAGCCTCAATTCGGCTAATCTATACGAGCAGTACTTC CASSLNSANLYEQYF
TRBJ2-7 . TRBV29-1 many TGCAGCGTTGAAGACGGACGGGGCTACGAGCAGTACTTC CSVEDGRGYEQYF
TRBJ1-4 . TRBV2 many TGTGCCAGCAGGGACGGGCCGCTTAATGAAAAACTGTTTTTT CASRDGPLNEKLFF
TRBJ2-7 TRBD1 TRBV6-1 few TGTGCCAGCAGTCGACCGAATACAGGGGTTGACGAGCAGTACTTC CASSRPNTGVDEQYF
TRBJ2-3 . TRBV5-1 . TGCGCCAGCAGCTTGGACGGGACAGATACGCAGTATTTT CASSLDGTDTQYF
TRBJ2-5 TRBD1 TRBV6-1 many TGTGCCAGCAGACCCGGGGACAGGGGAAAGACCCAGTACTTC CASRPGDRGKTQYF
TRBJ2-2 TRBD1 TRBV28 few TGTGCCAGCAGGGCAGGGGGCGCGTCCGGGGAGCTGTTTTTT CASRAGGASGELFF
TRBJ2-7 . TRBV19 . TGTGCCAGTAGTATTATCCAGGGGGGTACCCACGAGCAGTACTTC CASSIIQGGTHEQYF
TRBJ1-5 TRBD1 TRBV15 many TGTGCCACCAGCAGAGAGGGACAGGGCTTTCAGCCCCAGCATTTT CATSREGQGFQPQHF
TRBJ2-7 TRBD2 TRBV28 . TGTGCCAGCAGCCCCGCGGGAGCTAGATACGAGCAGTACTTC CASSPAGARYEQYF
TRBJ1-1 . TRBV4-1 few TGCGCCAGCAGCCAAGTCGGTGACAGAACTGAAGCTTTCTTT CASSQVGDRTEAFF
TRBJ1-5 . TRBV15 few TGTGCCACCAGCAGAGAGGTGGGGGATCAGCCCCAGCATTTT CATSREVGDQPQHF
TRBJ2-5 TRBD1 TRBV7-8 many TGTGCCAGCAGCTTAGGGTCCGGGACAGGGTTCCAAGAGACCCAGTACTTC CASSLGSGTGFQETQYF
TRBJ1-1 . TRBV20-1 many TGCAGTGCTAGTCAGTGGACTGAAGCTTTCTTT CSASQWTEAFF
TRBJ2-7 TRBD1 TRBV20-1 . TGCAGTGCTAGAGATTTATGGGACAGGGGGAATCATAATCTGGGATCTAACTACGAGCAGTACTTC CSARDLWDRGNHNLGSNYEQYF
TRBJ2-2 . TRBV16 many TGTGCCAGCAGCCAATCAATTTTGGGCAGAGCCACCGGGGAGCTGTTTTTT CASSQSILGRATGELFF
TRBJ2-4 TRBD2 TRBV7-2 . TGCGCCAGCAGCCACAGCGCGGGGGGCTCTGAAAACATTCAGTACTTC CASSHSAGGSENIQYF
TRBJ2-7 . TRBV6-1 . TGTGCCAGCAGTGAAACACCGGACTACGAGCAGTACTTC CASSETPDYEQYF
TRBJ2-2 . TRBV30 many TGTGCCTGGAAGGGGGATGGCACCGGGGAGCTGTTTTTT CAWKGDGTGELFF
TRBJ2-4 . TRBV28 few TGTGCCAGCAGTTTTCTAGGCCTTAAAAACATTCAGTACTTC CASSFLGLKNIQYF
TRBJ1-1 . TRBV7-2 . TGTGCCAGCAGCGTTAGGCAGGGGCACACTGAAGCTTTCTTT CASSVRQGHTEAFF
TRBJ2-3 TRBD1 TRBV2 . TGTGCCAGCAGTGTTACAGGGGGCTTTCTCACAGATACGCAGTATTTT CASSVTGGFLTDTQYF